This T cell receptor beta chain was sequenced during a study of cytomegalovirus exposure and HLA in healthy donors. This clone was counted a few times. The PCR ran on 60 Vbeta and 13 Jbeta primers. Libraries were prepared by immunoSEQ multiplex PCR; TCRdb keeps only in-frame clonotypes and omits some of them. The table records 100,000 to 150,000 clones, approximately 69% of them present only once. Trimming shortened V by 2 bases and J by 7 bases, and 14 bases separated the two germline ends. The V gene's germline CDR1 is SGHVS and CDR2 FNYEAQ. The CDR3 consists of 15 residues. The chain is built from TRBV7-6 and TRBJ2-2, with D perhaps TRBD2 (5 bases). The TCR comes from a man aged 40-50 years in good health and CMV-seropositive. Sequenced sample: PBMCs. This CDR3 reads CASSLIGSGGGELFF. CDR3 nucleotides: TGTGCCAGCAGCTTAATCGGCTCCGGAGGCGGGGAGCTGTTTTTT. Drawing the rest from reference TRBV7-6 and TRBJ2-2, the complete variable domain is GAGVSQSPRYKVTKRGQDVALRCDPISGHVSLYWYRQALGQGPEFLTYFNYEAQQDKSGLPNDRFSAERPEGSISTLTIQRTEQRDSAMYRCASSLIGSGGGELFFGEGSRLTVL.